These 25 T cell receptor beta chains share one sample of origin, sequenced in a study of CD8 T cells in Susac syndrome (dated by TCRdb to between 2018 and 2021). Library creation used the immunoSEQ multiplex PCR assay. RNA was extracted with the RNeasy kit and roughly 0.5 to 1 ug was reverse transcribed using random hexamers. TCRdb trimmed public reads at Q25 via fastp, called clones via MiXCR and kept in-frame beta chains. One record per CDR3 amino acid sequence lists the most common genes and DNA. The sample profile shows 150,000 to 200,000 distinct CDR3 sequences; under 95% of them were found once. Approximately 0.073% of the sample belongs to the ten largest clones. The sequenced sample was CD4+ T cells from PBMCs. Source of these receptors: a human donor in good health.

The V and J genes are TRBV19 and TRBJ2-7, with D tentatively TRBD1 (6 bases). V was shortened by 1 base and J by 9 bases, with 19 bases between the two germline ends. This CDR3 comprises 15 residues. Looked up from germline, CDR1 is LNHDA and CDR2 is SQIVND (reference sequence). The chain's CDR3 is CASSIVWDKAVVQYF. DNA of the CDR3: TGTGCCAGTAGTATAGTTTGGGACAAGGCGGTCGTGCAGTACTTC.

This chain connects TRBV3-1 to TRBJ1-1, with a tentative D call TRBD1 (5 bases). The CDR3 is made up of 13 amino acids. Deletions cut 2 bases from V and 3 bases from J, with 7 bases between. Germline V CDR1 and CDR2: LGHDT, YNNKEL (reference sequence). The CDR3 here is CASSQQGHTEAFF. Here the CDR3 DNA reads TGTGCCAGCAGCCAACAGGGCCACACTGAAGCTTTCTTT.

The chain has TRBV24-1 and TRBJ2-2, with unresolved D. V lost 9 bases to trimming and J lost 4 bases, with 11 bases between them. CDR1 and CDR2 from the germline V gene are KGHDR and SFDVKD. The CDR3 consists of 13 residues. The CDR3 DNA sequence: TGTGCCACCTCCAAGACAAGCACCGGGGAGCTGTTTTTT. Translated, it gives CATSKTSTGELFF.

CDR3 bases: TGTGCCAGCAGTTACGCGCCAGACACAGATACGCAGTATTTT. Its protein product is CASSYAPDTDTQYF. The chain employs TRBV12-3 or TRBV12-4 and TRBJ2-3; D gene ambiguous. This CDR3 has 14 amino acids. V lost 4 bases, J lost 2 bases, and 10 bases lay in between.

V and J are TRBV11-2 and TRBJ1-1; no firm D call. From germline, CDR1 is SGHAT and CDR2 FQNNGV. This CDR3 comprises 16 residues. V shed 5 bases and J shed 1 base, with 17 bases lying between them. The CDR3 DNA sequence: TGTGCCAGCAGCCGCTCGGTAATCTTGAAGAACACTGAAGCTTTCTTT. Protein sequence: CASSRSVILKNTEAFF.

The rearrangement joins TRBV28 to TRBJ1-1; TRBD1 aligns across 7 bases. The germline V gene has CDR1 MDHEN and CDR2 SYDVKM. J gave up 7 bases and V 6 bases, and 14 bases lay outside the gene matches. This CDR3 region has 15 residues. The CDR3 nucleotides are TGTGCCAGCAGATGGGGCCAGGGGGTGCCCGGTGAAGCTTTCTTT. The encoded protein is CASRWGQGVPGEAFF.

The gene calls are TRBV9 and TRBJ1-1; D might be TRBD1 (5 bases). Germline V CDR1 and CDR2: SGDLS, YYNGEE. V lost 3 bases and J 6 bases, leaving 18 bases between the germline ends. This CDR3 region has 15 residues. The CDR3 loop reads CASSGRDSRVAEAFF. In nucleotides, the CDR3 is TGTGCCAGCAGCGGACGGGACTCGAGGGTCGCTGAAGCTTTCTTT.

CDR3 nucleotide sequence: TGCAGCGTTGAAGGACAGGGGGAGAGGGCCGGGGAGCTGTTTTTT. Translated: CSVEGQGERAGELFF. This chain links TRBV29-1 with TRBJ2-2, with 9 bases fitting TRBD1. Germline CDR1 reads SQVTM; CDR2 reads ANQGSEA. V gave up 1 base and J gave up 6 bases; unmatched junction bases: 6. The CDR3 runs to 15 residues.

The chain uses TRBV27 and TRBJ2-7; D not certain. This CDR3 has 17 amino acids. Germline-derived CDR1 and CDR2 are MNHEY and SMNVEV (reference sequence). The V and J ends lost 4 bases and 2 bases respectively, with 21 bases between them. This chain's CDR3 is CASSSRVSNSEAYEQYF. The CDR3 DNA reads as TGTGCCAGCAGTTCTCGGGTCTCTAACTCCGAGGCCTACGAGCAGTACTTC.

This chain joins TRBV20-1 and TRBJ1-1, with D unclear. CDR1 is DFQATT, CDR2 SNEGSKA, per germline (reference sequence). V was trimmed by 1 base and J by 3 bases, leaving 9 bases between them. The CDR3 runs 13 residues. This CDR3 reads CSARGGADTEAFF. The CDR3 DNA sequence: TGCAGTGCTAGAGGAGGCGCGGACACTGAAGCTTTCTTT.

This clonotype was picked up one time. This chain uses TRBV7-9 with TRBJ2-2; possible D gene TRBD2, 5 bases. Looked up from germline, CDR1 is SEHNR and CDR2 is FQNEAQ (reference sequence). Trimming cost V 5 bases and J 5 bases, with 12 bases left between them. This CDR3 contains 14 residues. Here the CDR3 reads CASSLGEGTGELFF. In DNA, the CDR3 is TGTGCCAGCAGCCTGGGAGAAGGAACCGGGGAGCTGTTTTTT.

The J gene is TRBJ1-4, the V gene TRBV23-1, with D perhaps matching TRBD1 (5 bases). TRBV23-1 is designated an ORF whose function remains uncertain. This CDR3 has 14 residues. The V gene lost 5 bases and the J gene lost 5 bases, with 12 bases spanning the gap. The CDR3 is CASSGTYRNEKLFF. In DNA, the CDR3 is TGCGCCAGCAGTGGGACGTACCGGAATGAAAAACTGTTTTTT.

Only a few counts were recorded for this clonotype. J is TRBJ1-4 and V is TRBV7-2, with TRBD1 matching over 10 bases. The germline V gene encodes CDR1 SGHTA and CDR2 FQGNSA. CDR3 length equals 18 residues. The V and J ends lost 5 bases and 7 bases, in that order; junction bases with no gene match: 16. CDR3 in DNA: TGTGCCAGCAGCCCACGGGGACAGGGGCTCCTAGCGGGTGAAAAACTGTTTTTT. This encodes CASSPRGQGLLAGEKLFF.

This clonotype was found once. The gene calls are TRBV30 and TRBJ2-2; 12 bases are shared with TRBD2. The germline V gene encodes CDR1 GTSNPN and CDR2 SVGIG (reference sequence). This CDR3 is built from 15 residues. The V and J ends lost 4 bases and 5 bases, in that order; junction bases with no gene match: 5. The CDR3 DNA reads as TGTGCCTGGAAACTAGCGGGGGGTGGTACCGGGGAGCTGTTTTTT. This translates into CAWKLAGGGTGELFF.

This chain connects TRBV5-1 to TRBJ1-4, with D unclear. This CDR3 is 14 amino acids long. Germline V gene lookup returns CDR1 SGHRS and CDR2 YFSETQ. The V and J ends lost 1 base and 8 bases respectively, with 12 bases between them. CDR3 protein: CASSLTALGEKLFF. CDR3 nucleotides: TGCGCCAGCAGCTTGACCGCACTGGGCGAAAAACTGTTTTTT.

The V and J genes are TRBV5-1 and TRBJ1-1; 7 bases are a match to TRBD1. With V trimmed by 2 bases and J by 1 base, 5 bases remained unmatched. Germline loops: CDR1 SGHRS, CDR2 YFSETQ. This CDR3 spans 15 amino acids. CDR3 sequence: CASSLTGESNTEAFF. CDR3 coding DNA: TGCGCCAGCAGCTTAACAGGGGAGTCGAACACTGAAGCTTTCTTT. The entire variable domain, with the rest obtained from reference TRBV5-1 and TRBJ1-1, is as follows: KAGVTQTPRYLIKTRGQQVTLSCSPISGHRSVSWYQQTPGQGLQFLFEYFSETQRNKGNFPGRFSGRQFSNSRSEMNVSTLELGDSALYLCASSLTGESNTEAFFGQGTRLTVV.

This sequence joins TRBV20-1 and TRBJ2-3; the D call may be TRBD1 or TRBD2 (5 bases each). Trimming pared 5 bases from V and 2 bases from J, leaving 14 bases between. The CDR3 totals 14 residues. CDR1 is DFQATT and CDR2 is SNEGSKA in the germline V gene (reference sequence). The CDR3 DNA reads TGCAGTGCTCCACCGGGACCAACCACAGATACGCAGTATTTT. Protein product: CSAPPGPTTDTQYF.

About this clonotype: At one of its ends the junction is not consistent with the germline gene, which may arise from a read error. The CDR3 reads CASSETGSENTIYF. Written as DNA, the CDR3 is TGTGCCAGCAGTGAAACAGGCTCTGAAAACACCATATATTTT. The rearrangement uses TRBV6-1 and TRBJ1-3; weak D call: TRBD1 (5 bases). Germline-derived CDR1 and CDR2 are MNHNS and SASEGT. CDR3 size: 14 residues.

This chain links TRBV29-1 with TRBJ1-1; the D is unclear. The ends were cut back, 5 bases at V and 0 bases at J, with 16 bases in the middle. Germline CDR1 is SQVTM and CDR2 is ANQGSEA. This CDR3 spans 15 amino acids. This chain's CDR3 is CSVKYGFNMNTEAFF. As DNA, the CDR3 is TGCAGCGTTAAATACGGATTTAACATGAACACTGAAGCTTTCTTT. Full variable domain (rest looked up from reference TRBV29-1 and TRBJ1-1): SAVISQKPSRDICQRGTSLTIQCQVDSQVTMMFWYRQQPGQSLTLIATANQGSEATYESGFVIDKFPISRPNLTFSTLTVSNMSPEDSSIYLCSVKYGFNMNTEAFFGQGTRLTVV.

The chain links TRBV2 to TRBJ1-2; 11 bases map to TRBD1. The CDR3 loop spans 15 amino acids. Per the germline V gene, CDR1 is SNHLY and CDR2 is FYNNEI. J lost 4 bases, V lost 6 bases, and 7 bases had no gene match. The CDR3 loop reads CASRSRTGGSYGYTF. The CDR3 DNA reads as TGTGCCAGCAGGTCCCGGACAGGGGGCTCCTATGGCTACACCTTC.

The chain combines TRBV30 with TRBJ2-5; D unresolved. The CDR3 is 13 amino acids. Germline V gives CDR1 GTSNPN, CDR2 SVGIG (reference sequence). Deletions cut 0 bases from V and 2 bases from J, with 7 bases between. As DNA, the CDR3 is TGTGCCTGGAGTGTAAACCGTCAAGAGACCCAGTACTTC. This translates into CAWSVNRQETQYF.

The genes are TRBV7-9 and TRBJ2-6, with D perhaps matching TRBD1 (6 bases). CDR1 and CDR2 from the germline V gene are SEHNR and FQNEAQ (reference sequence). The ends were cut back, 1 base at V and 2 bases at J, with 6 bases in the middle. CDR3 size: 15 residues. CDR3 region: CASSLEGAGANVLTF. The DNA of the CDR3 is TGTGCCAGCAGCTTAGAGGGGGCTGGGGCCAACGTCCTGACTTTC.

V usage is TRBV2 and J usage is TRBJ2-2; D may be TRBD1 (6 bases). V lost 8 bases and J 0 bases, leaving 16 bases between the germline ends. Germline-derived CDR1 and CDR2 are SNHLY and FYNNEI. CDR3 size: 16 residues. The CDR3 DNA sequence: TGTGCCAGCGCCAGACAGGCAGCTACGAACACCGGGGAGCTGTTTTTT. This sequence encodes CASARQAATNTGELFF.

V usage is TRBV29-1 and J usage is TRBJ1-6; perhaps TRBD1 as D (5 bases). Germline V gene sequence: CDR1 SQVTM, CDR2 ANQGSEA. The CDR3 is 13 residues long. V lost 5 bases, J lost 9 bases, and 14 bases lay in between. CDR3 region: CSVLAGRGSPLHF. The CDR3 DNA reads as TGCAGCGTTCTGGCGGGGAGGGGTTCACCCCTCCACTTT.

This clonotype was seen more than once but under ten times. This sequence joins TRBV5-1 and TRBJ2-7; D could derive from TRBD1 or TRBD2 (5 bases each). The CDR3 loop spans 12 amino acids. Germline V gene lookup returns CDR1 SGHRS and CDR2 YFSETQ. V was pared by 0 bases and J by 9 bases, with 10 bases between. The CDR3 protein is CASSLGGDVQYF. The CDR3 DNA reads TGCGCCAGCAGCTTGGGAGGGGACGTGCAGTACTTC. Based on the CDR3 plus reference TRBV5-1 and TRBJ2-7, the full variable domain is KAGVTQTPRYLIKTRGQQVTLSCSPISGHRSVSWYQQTPGQGLQFLFEYFSETQRNKGNFPGRFSGRQFSNSRSEMNVSTLELGDSALYLCASSLGGDVQYFGPGTRLTVT.